The rows below give T cell receptor beta chains drawn from one sample of a study of Ad26.COV2.S vaccination and SARS-CoV-2 variants. The protocol was immunoSEQ multiplex PCR, while the TCRdb copy is restricted to in-frame clones and leaves out a portion. The data contain 400,000 to 450,000 clones, about 90% of them singletons. The sequenced sample was peripheral blood, obtained in a trial of Ad26.COV2.S vaccine versus placebo. The receptors were gathered from a person between 18 and 60 years old who received the Ad26.COV2.S COVID-19 vaccine or a placebo. Each CDR3 is given with its conserved first and last residue. Each record gives: V gene, clone size, J gene, D gene, CDR3 length, CDR3 protein, CDR3 DNA. The D gene is left open where the match is weak. Expanded clones are given a class, and other clones once, few, many or no size at all.

TRBV4-2	few	TRBJ2-5	TRBD2	16	CASSQGVAGLQETQYF	TGTGCCAGCAGCCAGGGGGTAGCGGGGCTACAAGAGACCCAGTACTTC
TRBV7-9	.	TRBJ2-7	TRBD2	15	CASSFGTSGLYEQYF	TGTGCCAGCAGCTTCGGGACTAGCGGACTCTACGAGCAGTACTTC
TRBV27	.	TRBJ1-6	TRBD1	18	CASSLTGTGGASNSPLHF	TGTGCCAGCAGTTTAACCGGGACAGGGGGCGCCTCCAATTCACCCCTCCACTTT
TRBV6-5	few	TRBJ2-3	.	15	CASSSRIGGTDTQYF	TGTGCCAGCTCGTCAAGGATTGGGGGCACAGATACGCAGTATTTT
TRBV15	.	TRBJ2-3	.	15	CATSRVGGRPDTQYF	TGTGCCACCAGCAGAGTTGGGGGCCGCCCAGATACGCAGTATTTT
TRBV2	few	TRBJ1-1	.	13	CASCRGENTEAFF	TGTGCCAGTTGCCGAGGGGAGAACACTGAAGCTTTCTTT
TRBV6-1	.	TRBJ1-2	.	15	CASSEVGLANYGYTF	TGTGCCAGCAGTGAAGTGGGGCTAGCTAACTATGGCTACACCTTC
TRBV9	.	TRBJ2-3	TRBD1	15	CASSVAGQWGDTQYF	TGTGCCAGCAGCGTAGCGGGACAGTGGGGAGATACGCAGTATTTT
TRBV9	once	TRBJ2-6	.	16	CASSVSESSGANVLTF	TGTGCCAGCAGCGTAAGTGAAAGCTCTGGGGCCAACGTCCTGACTTTC
TRBV2	.	TRBJ2-5	TRBD2	21	CASSLPRRGMRGGRAPETQYF	TGTGCCAGCAGTCTCCCCCGGCGGGGTATGCGAGGCGGGAGGGCCCCGGAGACCCAGTACTTC
TRBV2	.	TRBJ2-7	TRBD2	15	CASSLTSGIGYEQYF	TGTGCCAGCAGTTTGACTAGCGGGATCGGATACGAGCAGTACTTC
TRBV19	.	TRBJ2-7	TRBD1	13	CASSMGQGYEQYF	TGTGCCAGTAGTATGGGACAGGGGTACGAGCAGTACTTC
TRBV5-1	once	TRBJ2-7	.	14	CASSLGGQPYEQYF	TGCGCCAGCAGCTTGGGAGGACAGCCCTACGAGCAGTACTTC
TRBV7-8	.	TRBJ2-7	TRBD1	15	CASSLGAGGPYEQYF	TGTGCCAGCAGCTTAGGGGCAGGGGGCCCCTACGAGCAGTACTTC
TRBV7-9	.	TRBJ1-5	TRBD1	15	CASSLAGTDNQPQHF	TGTGCCAGCAGCTTAGCCGGGACAGACAATCAGCCCCAGCATTTT
TRBV9	.	TRBJ2-7	.	15	CASSVGAGLTYEQYF	TGTGCCAGCAGCGTAGGCGCGGGACTCACCTACGAGCAGTACTTC
TRBV15	.	TRBJ1-5	.	16	CATSSPGRGTDQPQHF	TGTGCCACCAGCAGCCCCGGCCGGGGTACGGATCAGCCCCAGCATTTT
TRBV21-1	.	TRBJ2-7	.	21	CASSIYRIFIAGGFPSYEQYF	TGTGCCAGCAGCATATACAGGATCTTTATAGCGGGAGGCTTTCCTTCCTACGAGCAGTACTTC